Described below is a single T cell receptor beta chain sequence and its context. The CDR3 extends over 20 amino acids. Germline V gene lookup returns CDR1 SQVTM and CDR2 ANQGSEA. V lost 4 bases to trimming and J lost 8 bases, with 35 bases between them. This specimen comes from a study of technical replicates of blood from a few donors. Assay used: immunoSEQ multiplex PCR; TCRdb lists only in-frame clones, some missing. The profile covers about 100,000 clones, with about 94% appearing a single time and roughly 0.22% taken by the ten largest. This TCR derives from a human donor in good health. The rearrangement joins TRBV29-1 to TRBJ1-4; D is possibly TRBD1 (6 bases). The sample comprised T cells isolated from PBMCs. DNA of the CDR3: TGCAGCGTTGTAAAGCGGAAAGGGGGGGTTACAGGGTACTATATCGAAAAACTGTTTTTT. The encoded protein is CSVVKRKGGVTGYYIEKLFF.